Listed below are T cell receptor beta chains from one sample, sequenced in a study of blood T cell repertoires in COVID-19. This table comes from immunoSEQ multiplex PCR, and its TCRdb copy is limited to in-frame clones, with some not included. Of some 310,000 clones listed, nearly 90% are singletons. The sample consisted of peripheral blood. These receptor sequences come from a middle-aged woman with COVID-19, enrolled during active disease. CDR3s include the opening cysteine and the closing phenylalanine or tryptophan. The D gene is left open where the match is weak. Size tells how often a clone was seen (once, few, many) or the class of an expanded clone, and some rows leave it out.

TRBJ2-7	.	TRBV7-9	.	TGTGCCAGCAGCTTAATGGTCGGGACACAGGCCTACGAGCAGTACTTC	CASSLMVGTQAYEQYF
TRBJ1-1	.	TRBV18	.	TGTGCCAGCTCACCATCTAAACAGGCCAACACTGAAGCTTTCTTT	CASSPSKQANTEAFF
TRBJ1-5	TRBD1	TRBV9	.	TGTGCCAGCAGTCCCGGACAGGGAGATCAGCCCCAGCATTTT	CASSPGQGDQPQHF
TRBJ2-2	TRBD1	TRBV28	.	TGTGCCAGCAGTTTCGGACAGGGCGCTCGCGGGGAGCTGTTTTTT	CASSFGQGARGELFF
TRBJ1-2	TRBD1	TRBV9	.	TGTGCCAGCAGCGTAGACGACAGGGGGCATGGCTACACCTTC	CASSVDDRGHGYTF
TRBJ2-2	.	TRBV21-1	.	TGTGCCAGCAGCAAAGTCCGGGACACCGGGGAGCTGTTTTTT	CASSKVRDTGELFF
TRBJ2-1	.	TRBV7-3	.	TGTGCCAGCAGCCCAGGGCCAGGTCCCCCCTACAATGAGCAGTTCTTC	CASSPGPGPPYNEQFF
TRBJ1-2	.	TRBV5-4	.	TGTGCCAGCAGCCCTAGTCGGGACACGGACTATGGCTACACCTTC	CASSPSRDTDYGYTF
TRBJ1-2	TRBD1	TRBV6-4	.	TGTGCCAGCAGTGACCGGACAGGCTCTGCCTATGGCTACACCTTC	CASSDRTGSAYGYTF
TRBJ2-7	TRBD1	TRBV14	once	TGTGCCAGCAGCCAAGTCGCCGGGACAGGGCGCGAGCAGTACTTC	CASSQVAGTGREQYF
TRBJ2-3	TRBD2	TRBV18	once	TGTGCCAGCTCACCTACTAGCGGGAGTACAGATACGCAGTATTTT	CASSPTSGSTDTQYF
TRBJ2-7	TRBD2	TRBV7-9	.	TGTGCCAGCAGCTTAGGAGGGAGGGCCGGTTCCTACGAGCAGTACTTC	CASSLGGRAGSYEQYF
TRBJ2-2	TRBD2	TRBV19	.	TGTGCCACCTATAGCGGGAGGGCCACCGGGGAGCTGTTTTTT	CATYSGRATGELFF
TRBJ1-2	TRBD1	TRBV28	.	TGTGCCAGCAGTTTCCCCATGGGGACAGGGGGTTTCTATGGCTACACCTTC	CASSFPMGTGGFYGYTF
TRBJ1-6	TRBD1	TRBV5-4	.	TGTGCCAGCAGCGGAGACAGGGGAGGAGGATCACCCCTCCACTTT	CASSGDRGGGSPLHF
TRBJ2-2	TRBD2	TRBV24-1	.	TGTGCCACCAGTGATTTTCGGCGGGGGGCAGATACCGGGGAGCTGTTTTTT	CATSDFRRGADTGELFF
TRBJ2-7	.	TRBV27	.	TGTGCCAGCAGTCAGCTGACGGAGCTCTCCTACGAGCAGTACTTC	CASSQLTELSYEQYF
TRBJ2-3	.	TRBV5-1	.	TGCGCCAGCAGCGACCCAAGTGGGGGGAGTGTTCGCACAGATACGCAGTATTTT	CASSDPSGGSVRTDTQYF
TRBJ2-7	TRBD1	TRBV19	once	TGTGCCAGCCACACCGGGACAGGGGGCCACGAGCAGTACTTC	CASHTGTGGHEQYF
TRBJ2-2	TRBD2	TRBV11-2	.	TGTGCCAGCAGCTTATACGCTAGCGGGAGGGGGGAGCTGTTTTTT	CASSLYASGRGELFF
TRBJ1-6	TRBD1	TRBV19	once	TGTGCCAGTAGCACCGGGACAGCGTATAATTCACCCCTCCACTTT	CASSTGTAYNSPLHF
TRBJ1-5	.	TRBV5-4	.	TGTGCCAGCAGCTTGGATAGTCAGCCCCAGCATTTT	CASSLDSQPQHF
TRBJ2-3	.	TRBV9	.	TGTGCCAGCAGCGTAGAAAATATCGGCACAGATACGCAGTATTTT	CASSVENIGTDTQYF
TRBJ1-4	TRBD1	TRBV10-3	.	TGTGCCATCAGTCCTACCCCCGACAGGGTGGGTGAAAAACTGTTTTTT	CAISPTPDRVGEKLFF
TRBJ1-4	.	TRBV19	once	TGTGCCAGTAGTTACCAGGGGATTAATGAAAAACTGTTTTTT	CASSYQGINEKLFF
TRBJ1-2	.	TRBV29-1	.	TGCAGCGTGCGAACCTCCCAGACGGGGGGTGGCTACACCTTC	CSVRTSQTGGGYTF
TRBJ1-2	.	TRBV7-2	.	TGTGCCAGCAGCGAAGTAGGGAGAGACTATGGCTACACCTTC	CASSEVGRDYGYTF
TRBJ2-2	.	TRBV4-3	.	TGCGCCAGCAGCCAAGCAGGGATGAGCGGGGAGCTGTTTTTT	CASSQAGMSGELFF
TRBJ1-6	TRBD1	TRBV28	.	TGTGCCAGCGCGGACAGGGGGAATTCACCCCTCCACTTT	CASADRGNSPLHF
TRBJ2-4	TRBD1	TRBV6-5	few	TGTGCCAGCAGTTCCACAGGGGTCTCCAAAAACATTCAGTACTTC	CASSSTGVSKNIQYF
TRBJ2-3	.	TRBV23-1	.	TGCGCCAGCAGTCAGGTAATTCGGCAGGTGGCCCCCACAAATACGCAGTATTTT	CASSQVIRQVAPTNTQYF
TRBJ1-1	.	TRBV15	.	TGTGCCACCAGCAGAGAGGCGGGGTCGAACACTGAAGCTTTCTTT	CATSREAGSNTEAFF
TRBJ1-1	TRBD1	TRBV28	.	TGTGCCAGCAGTCGACAGGGGATGACTGAAGCTTTCTTT	CASSRQGMTEAFF
TRBJ1-5	.	TRBV5-5	once	TGTGCCAGCAGCTTGCAAGGAGGCAATCAGCCCCAGCATTTT	CASSLQGGNQPQHF
TRBJ1-2	.	TRBV7-2	.	TGTGCCAGCAGCCTAGGACAGAACTATGGCTACACCTTC	CASSLGQNYGYTF
TRBJ2-1	TRBD2	TRBV6-2/TRBV6-3	.	TGTGCCAGCAGTGGACTAGCGGGAGGGCCGGGGCAGTTCTTC	CASSGLAGGPGQFF
TRBJ2-2	.	TRBV11-3	.	TGTGCCAGCAGCTCACGGATAGGTGGGGGCGGCGGGGAGCTGTTTTTT	CASSSRIGGGGGELFF
TRBJ1-5	TRBD1	TRBV6-1	once	TGTGCCAGCAGTGAGGGCGGACAGGGGGCGCGACAGCCCCAGCATTTT	CASSEGGQGARQPQHF
TRBJ1-2	.	TRBV3-1/TRBV3-2	.	TGTGCCAGCAGCCAAGAGGGGGGAGGGCCGCCTCGGGGCTACACCTTC	CASSQEGGGPPRGYTF
TRBJ2-1	TRBD1	TRBV27	.	TGTGCCAGCAGTTTAGAGGGACAGGCCGGTGAGCAGTTCTTC	CASSLEGQAGEQFF
TRBJ1-5	.	TRBV5-4	.	TGTGCCAGCAGCCTGGGGGCAGGGAGCAATCAGCCCCAGCATTTT	CASSLGAGSNQPQHF